This T cell receptor beta chain was identified in a study of shared clonotypes between healthy human individuals. Whole-study context: The donor group consisted of a couple of women and a few men, aged 18 to 49. Three CD4 naive, three CD4 memory, two CD8 naive and one CD8 memory plate were used per donor.

Trimming cost V 8 bases and J 8 bases, with 10 bases left between them. CDR1 and CDR2 from the germline V gene are SNHLY and FYNNEI. The CDR3 length is 11 residues. Clones were sequenced by immunoSEQ multiplex PCR, and TCRdb holds only the in-frame ones, with some missing. The profile covers approximately 1.4 million clones, with nearly 99% appearing a single time and less than 0.55% taken by the ten largest. Naive CD45RA+ and memory CD45RA-negative subsets were split from CD4+ cells. The TCR sequence derives from a man aged 30 to 39 in good health. Sequences were obtained from naive CD4+ T cells sorted from blood. Subset described: CD45RA+ positively selected. The gene calls are TRBV2 and TRBJ2-1, with no clear D. CDR3 residues: CASGRWDEQFF. In nucleotides, the CDR3 is TGTGCCAGCGGGCGATGGGATGAGCAGTTCTTC.